A single sample is the source of the 18 T cell receptor beta chains below, sequenced in a study of control samples from healthy donors and cancer patients (dated by TCRdb to the early 2020s). Preparation of the library involved the immunoSEQ multiplex PCR assay. Drawn from immuneACCESS, this table holds only the in-frame rearrangements with V and J called that TCRdb kept. Clones are partly lost; checked studies trace under half to an unresolved V gene and leave the rest unexplained. The sample table contains 150,000 to 200,000 clones; only one count was recorded for about 90% of them. Together, the top ten hold 1.5% to 2% of the sample. The material sequenced was blood. The receptor source for this set is a man aged 18 to 29 in good health.

The J gene is TRBJ2-6, the V gene TRBV27, with a possible D match to TRBD1 (6 bases). CDR3 size: 19 residues. The germline gives CDR1 MNHEY, CDR2 SMNVEV (reference sequence). The V end lost 0 bases, the J end lost 1 base, and 16 bases lay between the germline ends. The CDR3 is CASSLSMAGAPSGANVLTF. CDR3 nucleotide sequence: TGTGCCAGCAGTTTATCGATGGCAGGGGCCCCATCTGGGGCCAACGTCCTGACTTTC.

This chain's CDR3 is CASSFAGAYNEQFF. The CDR3 DNA reads as TGTGCCAGCAGCTTCGCAGGGGCTTACAATGAGCAGTTCTTC. This chain links TRBV5-6 with TRBJ2-1; D might be TRBD1 (6 bases). This CDR3 contains 14 residues. Looked up from germline, CDR1 is SGHDT and CDR2 is YYEEEE. The V and J ends lost 2 bases and 4 bases respectively, with 10 bases between them.

This clone came up once. CDR3 in amino acids: CASSLDMATEAFF. DNA for the CDR3: TGCGCCAGCAGCTTGGATATGGCCACTGAAGCTTTCTTT. J is TRBJ1-1 and V is TRBV5-1; D is ambiguous. V lost 0 bases to trimming and J lost 4 bases, with 7 bases between them. The CDR3 has 13 residues. The germline V gene has CDR1 SGHRS and CDR2 YFSETQ. The complete variable domain, with remaining parts taken from reference TRBV5-1 and TRBJ1-1, reads KAGVTQTPRYLIKTRGQQVTLSCSPISGHRSVSWYQQTPGQGLQFLFEYFSETQRNKGNFPGRFSGRQFSNSRSEMNVSTLELGDSALYLCASSLDMATEAFFGQGTRLTVV.

The chain couples TRBV7-2 to TRBJ1-2; 8 bases fit TRBD1. The CDR3 totals 14 residues. Germline values: CDR1 SGHTA, CDR2 FQGNSA. Trimming took 5 bases from V and 3 from J; bases not matched to a gene: 5. The CDR3 DNA sequence: TGTGCCAGCAGCCCCATGGACAGGGACTATGGCTACACCTTC. Translation gives CASSPMDRDYGYTF.

CDR3 DNA: TGTGCCAGCAGCCAAGAATGGCGGTCTAGGGATACGCAGTATTTT. It translates to CASSQEWRSRDTQYF. The gene calls are TRBV4-2 and TRBJ2-3; no firm D call. The CDR3 has 15 amino acids. The germline V gene has CDR1 LGHNA and CDR2 YNFKEQ. Trimming stripped 0 bases from V and 6 bases from J, with 13 bases between.

This chain connects TRBV3-1 (or the pseudogene TRBV3-2) to TRBJ2-5; the match to TRBD2 covers 11 bases. The CDR3 runs 17 residues. Germline values: CDR1 LGHDT, CDR2 YNNKEL (reference sequence). Germline trimming cut 4 bases from V and 2 bases from J; bases unmatched to any gene: 9. The CDR3 DNA reads as TGTGCCAGCAGCCTACGAAGGTCTAGCGGGGGGCAAGAGACCCAGTACTTC. Its protein product is CASSLRRSSGGQETQYF.

The chain carries TRBV6-5 and TRBJ1-4; 11 bases line up with TRBD1. There are 14 residues in the CDR3. Germline CDR1 is MNHEY and CDR2 is SVGAGI. V was clipped by 6 bases and J by 7 bases; unmatched bases: 4. The CDR3 region is CASSSDRGLEKLFF. CDR3 in DNA: TGTGCCAGCAGCTCGGACAGGGGGCTTGAAAAACTGTTTTTT.

The rearrangement links TRBV19 to TRBJ2-7; 8 bases fit TRBD1. J gave up 3 bases and V 4 bases, and 5 bases lay outside the gene matches. This CDR3 has 14 residues. Per germline, CDR1 LNHDA and CDR2 SQIVND (reference sequence). The CDR3 here is CASSRQGAYYEQYF. In DNA form, the CDR3 reads TGTGCCAGTAGTAGGCAGGGGGCCTACTACGAGCAGTACTTC.

The gene calls are TRBV23-1 and TRBJ1-2, with TRBD1 matching 7 bases. TRBV23-1 is classed as an ORF, of uncertain function. V shed 0 bases, J shed 2 bases, and the junction held 6 bases outside the gene matches. The CDR3 has 16 residues. The CDR3 loop reads CASSQSLRQGNYGYTF. The CDR3, as DNA: TGCGCCAGCAGTCAATCTTTAAGACAGGGAAACTATGGCTACACCTTC.

This clone was counted only a few times. This rearrangement joins TRBV4-2 to TRBJ1-2; D gene uncertain. The CDR3 sequence is 16 residues long. The V end lost 3 bases, the J end lost 1 base, and 15 bases lay between the germline ends. Germline CDR1 and CDR2: LGHNA and YNFKEQ. CDR3 DNA sequence: TGTGCCAGCAGCCAGACGGCGGGAGACCTTAACTATGGCTACACCTTC. Protein product: CASSQTAGDLNYGYTF.

This clone was found once. The gene calls are TRBV28 and TRBJ2-1, with 12 bases aligning to TRBD2. With V trimmed by 7 bases and J by 4 bases, 14 bases remained unmatched. The V gene's germline CDR1 is MDHEN and CDR2 SYDVKM. The CDR3 has 18 residues. Here the CDR3 reads CASISIGLAGGRYNEQFF. The CDR3 DNA reads as TGTGCCAGCATCTCTATAGGGCTAGCGGGGGGGAGGTACAATGAGCAGTTCTTC.

The chain uses TRBV28 and TRBJ1-2, with D perhaps TRBD1 (5 bases). Germline loops: CDR1 MDHEN, CDR2 SYDVKM. The CDR3 has 13 amino acids. The V gene lost 6 bases and the J gene lost 2 bases, with 10 bases spanning the gap. The CDR3 sequence is CASRTTVNYGYTF. The CDR3 DNA reads as TGTGCCAGCAGGACGACAGTCAACTATGGCTACACCTTC.

V is TRBV9 and J is TRBJ2-5, with 8 bases matching TRBD1. Trimming took 0 bases from V and 5 from J; bases not matched to a gene: 3. The germline V gene has CDR1 SGDLS and CDR2 YYNGEE. This CDR3 comprises 14 residues. CDR3 loop: CASSVAGGAETQYF. DNA of the CDR3: TGTGCCAGCAGCGTAGCAGGGGGCGCGGAGACCCAGTACTTC.

The V call is TRBV23-1, the J call TRBJ1-5; D possibly corresponds to TRBD1 (5 bases). TRBV23-1 is identified as an open reading frame with a role that is uncertain. Trimming cost V 3 bases and J 7 bases, with 19 bases left between them. The CDR3 consists of 16 residues. The CDR3 loop is CASSHLTGRGRQPQHF. The DNA for the CDR3 is TGCGCCAGCAGTCACCTCACAGGCCGAGGTCGCCAGCCCCAGCATTTT.

This clone was counted at least ten times. The CDR3 loop reads CASSYQASGYTF. DNA of the CDR3: TGTGCCAGCAGCTACCAGGCTTCGGGCTACACCTTC. The rearrangement uses TRBV11-1 and TRBJ1-2; D uncertain. Germline CDR1 reads SGHAT; CDR2 reads FQDESV (reference sequence). The V gene lost 4 bases and the J gene lost 8 bases, with 11 bases spanning the gap. This CDR3 region has 12 residues.

The J gene is TRBJ1-2, the V gene TRBV12-3 or TRBV12-4; no definite D call. V was shortened by 6 bases and J by 8 bases, with 10 bases between the two germline ends. The CDR3 totals 11 residues. The CDR3 loop reads CASSFGWGYTF. In DNA, the CDR3 is TGTGCCAGCAGCTTTGGCTGGGGCTACACCTTC.

The rearrangement uses TRBV29-1 and TRBJ1-4; TRBD1 might be the D (5 bases). From germline, CDR1 is SQVTM and CDR2 ANQGSEA. V lost 4 bases to trimming and J lost 8 bases, with 14 bases between them. The CDR3 runs to 13 residues. The DNA for the CDR3 is TGCAGCGTTGGCGGCGGGGAGGGGGAAAAACTGTTTTTT. It is translated as CSVGGGEGEKLFF.

V gene TRBV6-2 or TRBV6-3 combines with J gene TRBJ2-5, with a tentative D call TRBD2 (6 bases). There are 15 residues in the CDR3. The germline V gene encodes CDR1 MNHEY and CDR2 SVGEGT. V lost 2 bases to trimming and J lost 2 bases, with 12 bases between them. CDR3 in amino acids: CASSYDARGQETQYF. As DNA, the CDR3 is TGTGCCAGCAGTTACGATGCGCGGGGACAAGAGACCCAGTACTTC.